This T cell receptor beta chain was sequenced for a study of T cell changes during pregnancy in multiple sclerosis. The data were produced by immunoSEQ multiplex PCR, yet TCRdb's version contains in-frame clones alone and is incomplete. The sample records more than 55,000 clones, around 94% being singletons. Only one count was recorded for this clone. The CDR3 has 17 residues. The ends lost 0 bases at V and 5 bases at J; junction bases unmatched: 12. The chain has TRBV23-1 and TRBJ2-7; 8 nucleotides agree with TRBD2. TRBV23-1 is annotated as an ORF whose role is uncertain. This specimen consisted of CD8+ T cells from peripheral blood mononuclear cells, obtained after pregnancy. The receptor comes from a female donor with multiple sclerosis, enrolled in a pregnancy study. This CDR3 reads CASSQSPAERERNEQYF. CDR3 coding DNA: TGCGCCAGCAGTCAATCCCCCGCGGAGCGGGAGAGAAACGAGCAGTACTTC.